This record covers a single TCR beta chain. This clone has only a few counts. What antigen it recognizes has not been identified. Base qualities were left out, and no much larger clone turns up one base away. The data belong to a study of cytomegalovirus exposure and HLA in healthy donors (dated by TCRdb to about 2017). As for the study more broadly: In an earlier analysis of fewer than 750 of the donors, 250 to 300 Gb of sequence data and some 100 million unique TCR beta sequences from roughly 180 million T cells were reported. Donor age, sex, ethnicity and CMV serostatus were collected together with the repertoire data. Of the 300 to 450 genotyped donors, more than 75% were placed in the genetic ancestry cluster associated with self-reported Caucasian donors. Across approximately 400 genotyped donors of the cohort, an average of approximately 240,000 unique TCR beta nucleotide sequences per donor were sequenced, and roughly 20% of those sequences were non-productive. Both class I and class II loci were covered by HLA typing, at four-digit resolution. To study patterns of TCR occurrence, a later analysis re-analyzed previously published TCR beta repertoires from 550 to 800 donors and added high-resolution HLA genotyping. All discovery cohort repertoires had been generated using a single sequencing platform. In the later analysis, no new phenotypic data were used to find candidate immune exposures; instead, reliance was placed on TCR beta sequences and their occurrence across donors. Besides the first cohort of approximately 710 subjects, a separate validation cohort made up of around 120 different subjects was used. Typing coverage differed by locus: A, B, C, DRB1 and DQB1 were typed in roughly 629-630 donors, DQA1 in roughly 500, DPA1 in roughly 590, and DPB1 in 400 to 480. The study combined high-throughput TCR immunosequencing, statistical association of individual TCRs with disease status, and machine learning to predict cytomegalovirus infection status. An early release that covered 500 to 800 HLA-typed donors contained about 300 gigabases of sequencing data and some 87 million unique TCR sequences. In a later genetic analysis, genome-wide SNP genotypes for 398 of the 666 donors were used, and that subset was treated as a discovery cohort. The study was designed to test whether signatures of past pathogen exposure could be identified by cataloging public T cell receptors. An earlier analysis of fewer than 700 of the donors applied high-throughput TCR beta sequencing to assess whether each TCR beta V gene segment acted as functional or pseudogenic. The study used immunosequencing to profile the T cell repertoires of several hundred subjects and linked those repertoires to cytomegalovirus serostatus. A handful of DR-DQ haplotypes were handled as single units for association and clustering because linkage in the cohort was strong. What the authors observed across the whole study: Roughly 15 rarely observed V segments, including chromosome 9 orphons, were excluded from the earlier analysis of almost 600 of the donors because counts were too low. In a later analysis, several top co-occurrence clusters were reported to appear linked to parvovirus B19, influenza, CMV and Epstein-Barr virus. A further reported finding was that TCR beta sequences accurately predicted the HLA-A and HLA-B alleles for most subjects in the first cohort. Some IMGT-functional V segments, including TRBV6-2 and TRBV6-3, could not be distinguished by the 87-base-pair reads and were therefore excluded. Compared with the roughly 600-donor mean, donors in an Asian-associated ancestry cluster had fewer N-insertions in productive TCRs, according to a later genetic analysis. The study gave a list of 150 to 200 TCR beta chains associated with cytomegalovirus. CMV serostatus was the only immune exposure information available for the cohort. It was suggested by the authors that the approach could potentially be generalized to other disease states and immunological phenotypes. The classifier was reported to diagnose cytomegalovirus status with high specificity and sensitivity in both the original and validation cohorts. An association between a missense DCLRE1C variant and V-gene and J-gene trimming of TCR beta chains was found in a later genetic analysis and replicated in an independent cohort. This cohort had only TCR beta chains sequenced, and the lack of alpha or paired-chain data limited which features could be detected. Assigning TCR associations to individual alleles was difficult when HLA alleles, especially DR and DQ, strongly co-occurred. A group of highly shared sequence variants was considered likely to be a technical artifact of the sequencing pipeline. Specific HLA alleles were associated with 16,951 TCR beta sequences at a false discovery rate of 0.05 in a later analysis. Correlated functional status among segregating V segments might reflect linkage disequilibrium, but an unknown experimental factor could not be ruled out. Three of the identified cytomegalovirus-associated TCR beta chains were confirmed in vitro to be specific for cytomegalovirus antigens. In a later analysis, HLA-associated TCR beta chains were found to be more clonally expanded and to have lower generation probabilities than equally common non-associated chains. A later analysis found that most CMV-associated TCR beta chains appeared HLA-restricted, with HLA associations seemingly driven largely by CMV exposure. A later analysis found that TCR association rates varied across HLA loci, with DRB1 alleles showing the most associated TCRs and HLA-C alleles the fewest. In an earlier analysis of some 500 of the donors, most TCR beta V segments were observed in productive rearrangements about 87% or about 30% of the time, broadly matching IMGT annotations. Presence/absence analyses assumed roughly uniform sequencing depth across donors, an assumption that may not hold. Because HLA typing was missing for some donors at each locus, association tests included only the typed subset. While some public TCRs were present in many individuals, most TCR sequences turned up only very rarely across donors.

The cohort was made up of 666 healthy bone marrow donors. All cohort members were sampled while nominally healthy, although unrecorded immune exposures were likely present. The donor tested CMV seropositive, placing the donor among the 290 or so seropositive members of the cohort. Each donor provided a peripheral blood sample, and peripheral blood mononuclear cells were used for TCR beta sequencing. Genomic DNA extraction from the blood cell samples was performed with the Qiagen DNeasy Blood Extraction Kit. The protocol used for the library was the immunoSEQ multiplex PCR assay. For the multiplex PCR, a mixture combining 60 forward primers for TCR Vbeta segments and 13 reverse primers for TCR Jbeta segments was used. Amplification of the CDR3 region of rearranged TCR beta genes was performed with a multiplex PCR assay on genomic DNA. On the Illumina HiSeq System, the amplified TCR beta libraries were sequenced as 87-base-pair reads. As for how the authors treated the data: In a later analysis, some 80 million unique TCR beta chains were counted across the 500 to 850 repertoires, and roughly 10 million of these chains were shared by at least two donors. To remove PCR and sequencing errors, raw reads were error-corrected and collapsed into unique sequences using a nearest-neighbor algorithm that merged closely related sequences. CDR3 sequences were aligned to IMGT reference sequences to assign V, D and J gene segments. For a sequence to be retained, at least a six-nucleotide match to both a V gene segment and a J gene segment was required. A rearrangement was called productive if the CDR3 had no stop codons and remained in frame with V and J, and every other rearrangement was called non-productive. CDR3 was defined according to IMGT convention as the region running from the second conserved V-encoded cysteine to the conserved J-encoded phenylalanine. In an earlier analysis of roughly 580 of the donors, sequences lacking an unambiguous match to a single V gene segment were excluded. In an earlier analysis of some 590 of the donors, a V segment was called functional when productive rearrangements were above 56.7%, and segregating when the standard deviation between donors exceeded 5%. To diagnose cytomegalovirus status from the catalog of TCR beta chain sequences, a statistical classification framework was built. A later analysis assigned V and J genes by comparing TCR nucleotide sequences with IMGT/GENE-DB human TR gene sequences. The TCRdist pipeline was used in a later analysis to assign CDR3 sequences and most-parsimonious VDJ recombination scenarios. In a later analysis, each TCR beta chain was defined by its CDR3 amino acid sequence together with its V-gene family, and reads without a unique V-gene family were excluded. To address suspected cross-contamination and a sequencing artifact, a later analysis removed under 600 highly shared, low-generation-probability nucleotide sequences. In a later analysis, a clonal expansion index for each public chain was calculated from normalized within-repertoire ranks of inferred template counts. Generation probabilities in a later analysis came from a VDJ recombination model fitted to out-of-frame rearrangements, and those results were checked against IGoR. Hypergeometric tests were used in a later analysis to score TCR-TCR, TCR-HLA and TCR-CMV co-occurrence, with a repertoire-size bias correction applied to the TCR pairs. In a later analysis, false discovery rates were estimated by permuting HLA or CMV assignments 20 times. A later analysis grouped co-occurring TCRs with DBSCAN, adding TCRdist sequence similarity when clustering within HLA-allele-positive subsets. For co-occurrence clustering, repertoires with fewer than 30,000 or more than 120,000 public chains were excluded, along with a handful of repertoires with anomalous nucleotide sharing. Drawn from immuneACCESS, this table holds only the in-frame rearrangements with V and J called that TCRdb kept. Clones are partly lost; checked studies trace under half to an unresolved V gene and leave the rest unexplained. V and J calls and clone size are as listed in that table; D and trimming were resolved from the DNA. Present in this sample are about 120,000 clones, 75% to 80% of which were seen just once. Clones ranked in the top ten supply about 3.5% of the sample.

Spanning cysteine to phenylalanine, the CDR3 consists of 13 amino acids. The sequence is cut down to CDR3 DNA, 39 bases in frame from base 1. V and J lose 7 bases and 5 bases, and a span of 13 bases separates them. Taken from the germline V gene, the CDR1 and CDR2 loops are ENHRY and SYGVKD. The chain employs TRBV10-3 and TRBJ2-3; the D gene is possibly TRBD2, with 6 bases matching. What was sequenced was PBMCs. This receptor was identified in a woman younger than 45 in good health and CMV-seropositive. The CDR3 region: CAINRDSGDTQYF. The DNA sequence is TGTGCCATCAATCGGGACTCAGGAGATACGCAGTATTTT.